A selection of T cell receptor beta chains follows, all from one sample in a study of identical twins. TCRdb reprocessed the 5' RACE reads with MiXCR, giving one entry per CDR3 protein. The repertoire has 1.5 million or so distinct CDR3 sequences, around 33% of them found once; the top ten carry 0.27%. Sequenced material: cord blood. The receptors shown here come from a newborn girl in good health. The CDR3 runs from the conserved cysteine through the conserved F or W. A D gene is named only where the DNA matches it firmly. Clone sizes are given selectively: once, few, many, or a class where the clone is expanded.

J gene: TRBJ1-2; clone size: -; V gene: TRBV15; D gene: -; CDR3 protein: CATSRDRWYGYTF; CDR3 DNA: TGTGCCACCAGCAGAGATCGGTGGTATGGCTACACCTTC
J gene: TRBJ2-1; clone size: few; V gene: TRBV3-1; D gene: -; CDR3 protein: CASSQALTPVHNEQFF; CDR3 DNA: TGTGCCAGCAGCCAAGCACTAACGCCCGTACACAATGAGCAGTTCTTC
J gene: TRBJ1-2; clone size: few; V gene: TRBV20-1; D gene: -; CDR3 protein: CSARDTAGIGGYTF; CDR3 DNA: TGCAGTGCTAGAGATACGGCCGGGATTGGGGGCTACACCTTC
J gene: TRBJ1-4; clone size: few; V gene: TRBV5-1; D gene: -; CDR3 protein: CASSLQAGEAELFF; CDR3 DNA: TGCGCCAGCAGCTTACAGGCAGGGGAGGCGGAACTGTTTTTT
J gene: TRBJ2-3; clone size: -; V gene: TRBV3-1; D gene: TRBD2; CDR3 protein: CASSQALSGTTSTDTQYF; CDR3 DNA: TGTGCCAGCAGCCAAGCCCTCTCCGGGACTACAAGCACAGATACGCAGTATTTT
J gene: TRBJ2-2; clone size: -; V gene: TRBV20-1; D gene: TRBD1; CDR3 protein: CSARDLARDRDTGELFF; CDR3 DNA: TGCAGTGCTAGAGATCTGGCCCGGGACAGGGACACCGGGGAGCTGTTTTTT
J gene: TRBJ1-6; clone size: once; V gene: TRBV20-1; D gene: TRBD1; CDR3 protein: CSARGAGTGHSPLHF; CDR3 DNA: TGCAGTGCTAGAGGGGCCGGGACAGGGCATTCACCCCTCCACTTT
J gene: TRBJ1-2; clone size: few; V gene: TRBV12-3/TRBV12-4; D gene: -; CDR3 protein: CASSLVRDSNYGYTF; CDR3 DNA: TGTGCCAGCAGTTTGGTCCGTGATTCTAACTATGGCTACACCTTC
J gene: TRBJ2-1; clone size: many; V gene: TRBV28; D gene: TRBD2; CDR3 protein: CASSFAGLGRSYNEQFF; CDR3 DNA: TGTGCCAGCAGTTTTGCGGGACTAGGCAGATCCTACAATGAGCAGTTCTTC
J gene: TRBJ1-1; clone size: -; V gene: TRBV9; D gene: TRBD1; CDR3 protein: CASSVYRGWNTEAFF; CDR3 DNA: TGTGCCAGCAGCGTTTACAGGGGGTGGAACACTGAAGCTTTCTTT
J gene: TRBJ2-3; clone size: -; V gene: TRBV6-2/TRBV6-3; D gene: TRBD2; CDR3 protein: CASSPLSSGRATDTQYF; CDR3 DNA: TGTGCCAGCAGCCCCCTGTCTAGCGGGAGGGCCACAGATACGCAGTATTTT
J gene: TRBJ1-1; clone size: few; V gene: TRBV4-1; D gene: TRBD1; CDR3 protein: CASSRGQPLNTEAFF; CDR3 DNA: TGCGCCAGCAGCCGGGGACAGCCGTTGAACACTGAAGCTTTCTTT
J gene: TRBJ2-1; clone size: many; V gene: TRBV13; D gene: -; CDR3 protein: CASSRASDYNEQFF; CDR3 DNA: TGTGCCAGCTCCAGGGCTAGTGACTACAATGAGCAGTTCTTC
J gene: TRBJ1-2; clone size: -; V gene: TRBV29-1; D gene: -; CDR3 protein: CSVAPTVANYGYTF; CDR3 DNA: TGCAGCGTTGCTCCGACAGTGGCTAACTATGGCTACACCTTC
J gene: TRBJ2-3; clone size: many; V gene: TRBV27; D gene: TRBD1; CDR3 protein: CASSPRTGSSTDTQYF; CDR3 DNA: TGTGCCAGCAGTCCCAGGACAGGGTCTAGCACAGATACGCAGTATTTT
J gene: TRBJ1-5; clone size: -; V gene: TRBV6-5; D gene: -; CDR3 protein: CASGTSGHQHF; CDR3 DNA: TGTGCCAGCGGAACATCGGGGCACCAGCATTTT
J gene: TRBJ2-1; clone size: once; V gene: TRBV6-5; D gene: -; CDR3 protein: CASRSSSERRYNEQFF; CDR3 DNA: TGTGCCAGCAGGAGCTCTAGCGAGAGGCGCTACAATGAGCAGTTCTTC
J gene: TRBJ2-5; clone size: -; V gene: TRBV5-1; D gene: TRBD1; CDR3 protein: CASSLLGTGGDETQYF; CDR3 DNA: TGCGCCAGCAGCTTGTTGGGAACAGGGGGCGATGAGACCCAGTACTTC
J gene: TRBJ2-7; clone size: few; V gene: TRBV6-6; D gene: -; CDR3 protein: CASSYRRGGYNEQYF; CDR3 DNA: TGTGCCAGCAGTTACAGACGGGGCGGCTACAATGAGCAGTACTTC
J gene: TRBJ2-1; clone size: few; V gene: TRBV28; D gene: TRBD2; CDR3 protein: CASKKREDLRSYNEQFF; CDR3 DNA: TGTGCCAGCAAGAAGCGGGAGGACCTCCGCTCCTACAATGAGCAGTTCTTC
J gene: TRBJ2-5; clone size: -; V gene: TRBV11-3; D gene: -; CDR3 protein: CASSLGQGAGETQYF; CDR3 DNA: TGTGCCAGCAGCTTAGGTCAGGGAGCGGGAGAGACCCAGTACTTC
J gene: TRBJ2-2; clone size: -; V gene: TRBV28; D gene: TRBD1; CDR3 protein: CASSFGTGGIGPEIPWELFF; CDR3 DNA: TGTGCCAGCAGTTTCGGGACAGGGGGCATAGGACCAGAAATACCGTGGGAGCTGTTTTTT
J gene: TRBJ2-7; clone size: many; V gene: TRBV28; D gene: -; CDR3 protein: CASSPGAIYEQYF; CDR3 DNA: TGTGCCAGCAGTCCCGGGGCTATCTACGAGCAGTACTTC
J gene: TRBJ2-2; clone size: -; V gene: TRBV2; D gene: -; CDR3 protein: CASSEGGTNAGELFF; CDR3 DNA: TGTGCCAGCAGTGAAGGGGGAACGAACGCCGGGGAGCTGTTTTTT
J gene: TRBJ1-6; clone size: -; V gene: TRBV6-4; D gene: -; CDR3 protein: CASSDSGHYNSPLHF; CDR3 DNA: TGTGCCAGCAGTGACTCTGGACACTATAATTCACCCCTCCACTTT
J gene: TRBJ2-3; clone size: -; V gene: TRBV9; D gene: -; CDR3 protein: CASSLTGSLRDTQYF; CDR3 DNA: TGTGCCAGCAGCCTTACAGGGTCTTTGCGGGATACGCAGTATTTT
J gene: TRBJ2-3; clone size: -; V gene: TRBV27; D gene: -; CDR3 protein: CASSSWGRTDTQYF; CDR3 DNA: TGTGCCAGCAGTTCGTGGGGGCGCACAGATACGCAGTATTTT
J gene: TRBJ1-1; clone size: -; V gene: TRBV6-6; D gene: TRBD1; CDR3 protein: CASTDTGARVATEAFF; CDR3 DNA: TGTGCCAGCACAGATACAGGGGCGCGAGTAGCCACTGAAGCTTTCTTT
J gene: TRBJ2-5; clone size: -; V gene: TRBV6-2/TRBV6-3; D gene: -; CDR3 protein: CASTNGLPTFGTQYF; CDR3 DNA: TGTGCCAGCACCAACGGACTCCCAACTTTCGGGACCCAGTACTTC
J gene: TRBJ1-5; clone size: -; V gene: TRBV5-4; D gene: -; CDR3 protein: CASSSGPRNQPQHF; CDR3 DNA: TGTGCCAGCAGCTCGGGACCGCGAAATCAGCCCCAGCATTTT
J gene: TRBJ2-4; clone size: once; V gene: TRBV3-1; D gene: TRBD2; CDR3 protein: CASSQDRLAGGAPAKNIQYF; CDR3 DNA: TGTGCCAGCAGCCAAGATCGGCTAGCGGGGGGGGCGCCGGCCAAAAACATTCAGTACTTC
J gene: TRBJ2-5; clone size: few; V gene: TRBV28; D gene: -; CDR3 protein: CASSFNSIQETQYF; CDR3 DNA: TGTGCCAGCAGTTTCAATAGTATTCAAGAGACCCAGTACTTC
J gene: TRBJ2-1; clone size: few; V gene: TRBV10-3; D gene: -; CDR3 protein: CAISASNPAVEFNEQFF; CDR3 DNA: TGTGCCATCAGTGCCTCCAACCCAGCGGTGGAGTTTAATGAGCAGTTCTTC
J gene: TRBJ2-1; clone size: -; V gene: TRBV3-1; D gene: TRBD2; CDR3 protein: CASSHLSGGAYNEQFF; CDR3 DNA: TGTGCCAGCAGCCACCTGAGCGGGGGGGCCTACAATGAGCAGTTCTTC
J gene: TRBJ2-6; clone size: few; V gene: TRBV30; D gene: -; CDR3 protein: CAWSVKGLTTGANVLTF; CDR3 DNA: TGTGCCTGGAGTGTCAAGGGATTAACAACTGGGGCCAACGTCCTGACTTTC
J gene: TRBJ1-6; clone size: few; V gene: TRBV4-2; D gene: -; CDR3 protein: CASSQEGENSPLHF; CDR3 DNA: TGTGCCAGCAGCCAAGAGGGGGAGAATTCACCCCTCCACTTT
J gene: TRBJ1-5; clone size: few; V gene: TRBV2; D gene: -; CDR3 protein: CASSERQKGGNQPQHF; CDR3 DNA: TGTGCCAGCAGTGAGCGGCAGAAAGGGGGCAATCAGCCCCAGCATTTT
J gene: TRBJ1-2; clone size: -; V gene: TRBV29-1; D gene: -; CDR3 protein: CSTEQYGYTF; CDR3 DNA: TGCAGCACTGAACAATATGGCTACACCTTC
J gene: TRBJ2-3; clone size: few; V gene: TRBV5-1; D gene: TRBD2; CDR3 protein: CASSANLAGAGADTQYF; CDR3 DNA: TGCGCCAGCAGCGCGAATCTAGCGGGGGCAGGAGCAGATACGCAGTATTTT
J gene: TRBJ2-7; clone size: few; V gene: TRBV11-2; D gene: -; CDR3 protein: CASSSEVGRSYEQYF; CDR3 DNA: TGTGCCAGCAGCTCGGAGGTTGGGCGCTCCTACGAGCAGTACTTC
J gene: TRBJ2-7; clone size: -; V gene: TRBV3-1; D gene: -; CDR3 protein: CASSITRGDEQYF; CDR3 DNA: TGTGCCAGCAGCATTACCAGGGGGGACGAGCAGTACTTC
J gene: TRBJ1-2; clone size: -; V gene: TRBV5-1; D gene: -; CDR3 protein: CASSLEVQTNYGYTF; CDR3 DNA: TGCGCCAGCAGCTTGGAGGTACAGACAAACTATGGCTACACTTTC
J gene: TRBJ2-7; clone size: once; V gene: TRBV20-1; D gene: TRBD2; CDR3 protein: CSARDRGGGRYNEQYF; CDR3 DNA: TGCAGTGCTAGAGATCGGGGCGGGGGAAGGTACAATGAGCAGTACTTC
J gene: TRBJ2-1; clone size: few; V gene: TRBV20-1; D gene: TRBD2; CDR3 protein: CSARDFLAGAPSSYNEQFF; CDR3 DNA: TGCAGTGCTAGAGATTTCCTAGCGGGAGCTCCTAGCTCCTACAATGAGCAGTTCTTC
J gene: TRBJ2-3; clone size: -; V gene: TRBV3-1; D gene: -; CDR3 protein: CATEAGVGTDTQYF; CDR3 DNA: TGTGCCACCGAGGCCGGGGTCGGCACAGATACGCAGTATTTT
J gene: TRBJ2-3; clone size: once; V gene: TRBV10-3; D gene: -; CDR3 protein: CAISASGRTDTQYF; CDR3 DNA: TGTGCCATCAGTGCGAGCGGGCGTACAGATACGCAGTATTTT
J gene: TRBJ2-5; clone size: many; V gene: TRBV12-3/TRBV12-4; D gene: -; CDR3 protein: CASSPLTVAETQYF; CDR3 DNA: TGTGCCAGCAGTCCCCTGACAGTTGCGGAGACCCAGTACTTC
J gene: TRBJ2-3; clone size: -; V gene: TRBV9; D gene: TRBD2; CDR3 protein: CASSVAGGFPDTQYF; CDR3 DNA: TGTGCCAGCAGCGTAGCGGGGGGGTTCCCAGATACGCAGTATTTT
J gene: TRBJ2-1; clone size: few; V gene: TRBV5-1; D gene: -; CDR3 protein: CVSSLDVTGSYNEQFF; CDR3 DNA: TGCGTCAGCAGCTTGGATGTGACGGGTTCCTACAATGAGCAGTTCTTC
J gene: TRBJ2-7; clone size: few; V gene: TRBV10-3; D gene: TRBD1; CDR3 protein: CAISESTGAEQYF; CDR3 DNA: TGTGCCATCAGTGAGTCGACAGGGGCCGAGCAGTACTTC
J gene: TRBJ1-1; clone size: few; V gene: TRBV20-1; D gene: -; CDR3 protein: CSARALTGNTEAFF; CDR3 DNA: TGCAGTGCTAGGGCTCTCACAGGGAACACTGAAGCTTTCTTT
J gene: TRBJ2-7; clone size: -; V gene: TRBV20-1; D gene: -; CDR3 protein: CSALRGLTYEQYF; CDR3 DNA: TGCAGTGCTCTAAGGGGACTTACCTACGAGCAGTACTTC
J gene: TRBJ1-4; clone size: -; V gene: TRBV30; D gene: TRBD1; CDR3 protein: CAWTKYRGQEKLFF; CDR3 DNA: TGTGCCTGGACCAAGTACAGGGGGCAAGAAAAACTGTTTTTT